Shown below are 4 T cell receptor beta chains from a single sample sequenced in a study of shared clonotypes between healthy human individuals. Clones were read by immunoSEQ multiplex PCR, and TCRdb kept only the in-frame ones, dropping some. In the table there are roughly 2.2 million clones, around 92% of which are singletons. Sequenced sample: naive CD4+ T cells from PBMCs. Regarding subset: CD45RA+ positively selected. These receptors all stem from a man younger than 30 in good health. Some clones in this sample may be carry-over from other donors' samples.

Concerning this clone itself: This sample includes further DNA sequences coding for the same CDR3. V gene TRBV7-2 combines with J gene TRBJ2-7; D gene ambiguous. Germline loops: CDR1 SGHTA, CDR2 FQGNSA. The ends were cut back, 5 bases at V and 2 bases at J, with 13 bases in the middle. The CDR3 totals 14 residues. The CDR3 sequence is CASSPRRETYEQYF. CDR3 bases: TGTGCCAGCAGCCCCCGGCGCGAGACCTACGAGCAGTACTTC.

The chain links TRBV27 to TRBJ1-2; TRBD1 is a possible D gene (6 bases). Trimming removed 5 bases from V and 4 bases from J, with 14 bases in between. The germline gives CDR1 MNHEY, CDR2 SMNVEV (reference sequence). CDR3 length equals 14 residues. The CDR3 loop is CASSDSGESYGYTF. The CDR3 nucleotides read TGTGCCAGCAGTGACTCAGGGGAGAGCTATGGCTACACCTTC.

This chain links TRBV2 with TRBJ2-2; unclear D gene. The V and J ends lost 7 bases and 8 bases respectively, with 11 bases between them. The germline V gene encodes CDR1 SNHLY and CDR2 FYNNEI. CDR3 length: 12 residues. CDR3 loop: CASNPSAGELFF. CDR3 sequence (DNA): TGTGCCAGCAACCCGTCCGCGGGGGAGCTGTTTTTT.

The chain carries TRBV5-1 and TRBJ2-1, with TRBD1 as a possible D gene (5 bases). The germline V gene encodes CDR1 SGHRS and CDR2 YFSETQ. This CDR3 comprises 12 residues. V was pared by 0 bases and J by 8 bases, with 6 bases between. The CDR3 nucleotides read TGCGCCAGCAGCTTGGTAGGGGATGAGCAGTTCTTC. It specifies CASSLVGDEQFF.